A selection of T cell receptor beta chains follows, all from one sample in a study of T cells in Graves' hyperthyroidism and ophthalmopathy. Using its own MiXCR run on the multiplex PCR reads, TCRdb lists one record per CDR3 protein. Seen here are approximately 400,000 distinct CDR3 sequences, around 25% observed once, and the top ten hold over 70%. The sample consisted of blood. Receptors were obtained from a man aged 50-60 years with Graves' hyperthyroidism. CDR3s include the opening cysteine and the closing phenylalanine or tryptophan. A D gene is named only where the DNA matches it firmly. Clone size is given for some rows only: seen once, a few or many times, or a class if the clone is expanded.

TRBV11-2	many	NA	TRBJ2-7	CASRARIYEQYF	TGTGCCAGCAGGGCTCGGATTTACGAGCAGTACTTC
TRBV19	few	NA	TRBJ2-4	CASSSLLGNIQYF	TGTGCCAGTAGCTCACTTCTGGGGAACATTCAGTACTTC
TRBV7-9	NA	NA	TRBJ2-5	CASSPQYGEETQYF	TGTGCCAGCAGCCCCCAATACGGGGAAGAGACCCAGTACTTC
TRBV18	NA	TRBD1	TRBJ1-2	CASSPAGNRGVRGYTF	TGTGCCAGCTCTCCGGCCGGGAACAGGGGGGTGAGAGGCTACACCTTC
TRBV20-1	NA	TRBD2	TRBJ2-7	CSARLAGAEQYF	TGCAGTGCTCGACTAGCGGGAGCCGAGCAGTACTTC
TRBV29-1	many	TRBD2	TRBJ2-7	CSVVGGLAGSYEQYF	TGCAGCGTTGTGGGGGGACTAGCGGGCTCCTACGAGCAGTACTTC
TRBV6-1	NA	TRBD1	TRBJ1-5	CASSLDPTGGGQPQHF	TGTGCCAGCAGTCTTGACCCGACAGGGGGAGGTCAGCCCCAGCATTTT
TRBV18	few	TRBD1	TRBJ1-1	CASSPTLGTGNTEAFF	TGTGCCAGCTCACCGACTCTGGGGACAGGTAACACTGAAGCTTTCTTT
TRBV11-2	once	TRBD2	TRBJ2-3	CASSLVLAGVGGTDTQYF	TGTGCCAGCAGCTTGGTCCTAGCGGGAGTGGGAGGGACAGATACGCAGTATTTT
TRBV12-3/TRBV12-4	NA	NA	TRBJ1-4	CASSLAGVGEKLFF	TGTGCCAGCAGTTTAGCAGGGGTAGGGGAAAAACTGTTTTTT
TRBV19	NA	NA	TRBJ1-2	CASSIGGNGYTF	TGTGCCAGTAGTATAGGAGGGAACGGCTACACCTTC
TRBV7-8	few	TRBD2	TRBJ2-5	CASSAGGRAETQYF	TGTGCCAGCAGCGCGGGAGGGCGCGCAGAGACCCAGTACTTC
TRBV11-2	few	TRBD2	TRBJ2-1	CASSRTSDSYNEQFF	TGTGCCAGCAGCCGGACTAGCGACTCCTACAATGAGCAGTTCTTC
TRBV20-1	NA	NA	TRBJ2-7	CSARDPNSRGDEQYF	TGCAGTGCTAGAGATCCGAACTCTAGGGGGGACGAGCAGTACTTC
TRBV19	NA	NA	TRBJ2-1	CASSIGQLSSYNEQFF	TGTGCCAGTAGTATCGGACAGCTAAGCTCCTACAATGAGCAGTTCTTC
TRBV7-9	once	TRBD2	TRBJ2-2	CASSLTSVGLAGSLNTGELFF	TGTGCCAGCAGCTTAACTTCTGTGGGACTAGCGGGAAGCCTTAACACCGGGGAGCTGTTTTTT
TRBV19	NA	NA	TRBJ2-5	CASGKTATKETQYF	TGTGCCAGTGGAAAGACAGCCACTAAAGAGACCCAGTACTTC
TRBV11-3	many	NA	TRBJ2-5	CASSFGARTETQYF	TGTGCCAGCAGCTTCGGGGCAAGGACGGAGACCCAGTACTTC
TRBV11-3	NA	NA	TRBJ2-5	CASSLNRNQETQYF	TGTGCCAGCAGCTTAAACAGAAATCAAGAGACCCAGTACTTC
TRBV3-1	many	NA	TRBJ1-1	CASSLGTDTEAFF	TGTGCCAGCTCACTAGGGACTGACACTGAAGCTTTCTTT
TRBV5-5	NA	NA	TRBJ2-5	CASSLAAEMETQYF	TGTGCCAGCAGCTTGGCTGCGGAGATGGAGACCCAGTACTTC
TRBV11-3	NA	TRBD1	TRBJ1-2	CASSPTGGEDYGYTF	TGTGCCAGCAGCCCAACAGGGGGCGAAGACTATGGCTACACCTTC
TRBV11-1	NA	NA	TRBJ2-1	CASSLVGSWNNEQFF	TGTGCCAGCAGCTTAGTTGGGAGTTGGAACAATGAGCAGTTCTTC
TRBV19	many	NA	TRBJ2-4	CASSAAGGYGSGSAKNIQYF	TGTGCCAGTAGTGCCGCAGGGGGCTACGGTAGCGGGAGTGCCAAAAACATTCAGTACTTC
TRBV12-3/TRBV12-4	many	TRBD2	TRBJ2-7	CASRTTSGEQYF	TGTGCCAGCAGAACCACTAGCGGCGAGCAGTACTTC
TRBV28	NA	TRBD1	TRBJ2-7	CASGLGGQVGYEQYF	TGTGCCAGCGGTTTAGGGGGCCAGGTCGGCTACGAGCAGTACTTC
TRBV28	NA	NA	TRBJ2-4	CASSPNYIAKNIQYF	TGTGCCAGCAGTCCAAATTACATAGCCAAAAACATTCAGTACTTC
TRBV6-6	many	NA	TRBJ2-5	CASSYGPGETQYF	TGTGCCAGCAGTTACGGCCCAGGGGAGACCCAGTACTTC
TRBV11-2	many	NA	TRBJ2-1	CASRRTEGRNEQFF	TGTGCCAGCAGACGTACCGAGGGGCGGAATGAGCAGTTCTTC
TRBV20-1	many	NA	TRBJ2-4	CSALTGAKNIQYF	TGCAGTGCACTAACAGGGGCCAAAAACATTCAGTACTTC
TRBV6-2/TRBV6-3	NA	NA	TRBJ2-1	CAVGSSYNEQFF	TGTGCCGTAGGATCCTCCTACAATGAGCAGTTCTTC
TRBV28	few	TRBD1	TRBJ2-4	CASSPGTENIRYF	TGTGCCAGCAGTCCAGGGACAGAAAACATTCGGTACTTC
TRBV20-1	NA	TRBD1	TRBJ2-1	CSAIGQGYNEQFF	TGCAGTGCTATTGGACAGGGTTACAATGAGCAGTTCTTC
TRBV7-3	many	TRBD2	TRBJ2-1	CASSRRGGNEQFF	TGTGCCAGCAGCCGACGGGGGGGCAATGAGCAGTTCTTC
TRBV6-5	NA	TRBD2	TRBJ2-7	CASSYLPSGGSSYEQYF	TGTGCCAGCAGTTACCTCCCTAGCGGGGGGAGCTCCTACGAGCAGTACTTC
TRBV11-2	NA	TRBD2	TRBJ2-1	CASSYPGAGGPHNEQFF	TGTGCCAGCAGCTACCCCGGAGCGGGAGGGCCTCATAATGAGCAGTTCTTC
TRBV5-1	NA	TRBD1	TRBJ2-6	CASSDGTDWGANVLTF	TGCGCCAGCAGCGACGGGACAGACTGGGGGGCCAACGTCCTGACTTTC
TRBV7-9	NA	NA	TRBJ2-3	CASSTRNGGSTDTQYF	TGTGCCAGCAGCACCCGCAACGGGGGAAGCACAGATACGCAGTATTTT
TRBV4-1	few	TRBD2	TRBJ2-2	CASSPTSGTDTGELFF	TGCGCCAGCAGCCCGACTAGCGGGACGGACACCGGGGAGCTGTTTTTT
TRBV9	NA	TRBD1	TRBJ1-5	CASSAGQGSGNQPQHF	TGTGCCAGCAGCGCTGGACAGGGTTCGGGCAATCAGCCCCAGCATTTT
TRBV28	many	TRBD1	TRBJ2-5	CASRQERQGARETQYF	TGTGCCAGCAGGCAGGAGCGACAGGGGGCGCGGGAGACCCAGTACTTC
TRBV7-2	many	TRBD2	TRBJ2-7	CASSLETSGPFYEQYF	TGTGCCAGCAGCTTAGAGACTAGCGGACCGTTTTACGAGCAGTACTTC